The sequence of this T cell receptor (beta chain) was determined in a study of cytomegalovirus exposure and HLA in healthy donors. The PCR contained 60 Vbeta and 13 Jbeta primers. The protocol was immunoSEQ multiplex PCR, while the TCRdb copy is restricted to in-frame clones and leaves out a portion. The table lists about 63,000 clones, 73% of them singletons. Looked up from germline, CDR1 is MNHEY and CDR2 is SMNVEV (reference sequence). V was clipped by 4 bases and J by 0 bases; unmatched bases: 2. This CDR3 has 15 residues. The TCR sequence derives from a man in his fifties in good health and CMV-seronegative. The sequencing input was PBMCs. This sequence joins TRBV27 and TRBJ2-3, with TRBD2 identical over 9 bases. The CDR3 DNA reads as TGTGCCAGCAGTTCCCTAGCGGGAAGCACAGATACGCAGTATTTT. It yields the protein CASSSLAGSTDTQYF.